The 3 T cell receptor beta chains below were found in one sample sequenced in a study of blood T cell repertoires in COVID-19 (dated by TCRdb to between 2020 and 2021). Library prep was done by the immunoSEQ multiplex PCR assay. What TCRdb holds here is the immuneACCESS table cut down to in-frame rearrangements. Part of the clones is not present; checked against another copy, under half of the missing clones reflect an unresolved V gene, and the others are unexplained. A total of 150,000 to 200,000 clones appear in this sample, 90% to 95% of them only once. The ten largest clonotypes hold 4.6% of the sample. The sequenced sample consisted of peripheral blood. The receptors here all came from a woman aged 50 to 60 with acute or convalescent COVID-19.

The chain couples TRBV19 to TRBJ1-2; TRBD1 might be the D (5 bases). V lost 5 bases to trimming and J lost 6 bases, with 16 bases between them. The CDR3 totals 14 residues. Germline values: CDR1 LNHDA, CDR2 SQIVND (reference sequence). Here the CDR3 DNA reads TGTGCCAGTAGTGGGGGGTCAGGGTCGAATGGCTACACCTTC. Residues: CASSGGSGSNGYTF.

This clone was picked up one time. The chain is built from TRBV10-1 and TRBJ1-1; TRBD1 matches at 8 bases. The ends lost 5 bases at V and 4 bases at J; junction bases unmatched: 9. CDR1 is WNHNN, CDR2 SYGVQD, per germline (reference sequence). CDR3 length: 15 amino acids. CDR3 DNA: TGCGCCAGCAGTTCCACAGGGGGTTCGCGCACTGAAGCTTTCTTT. Encoded protein: CASSSTGGSRTEAFF.

J is TRBJ2-7 and V is TRBV10-3, with 8 positions matching TRBD2. The CDR3 has 16 residues. J gave up 0 bases and V 3 bases, and 7 bases lay outside the gene matches. The V gene's germline CDR1 is ENHRY and CDR2 SYGVKD. CDR3 coding DNA: TGTGCCATCAGTGAACTTAGCGGGAATAGCTCCTACGAGCAGTACTTC. Translation gives CAISELSGNSSYEQYF.